This T cell receptor beta chain was observed in a study of regulatory T cells in long-lasting Graves disease. This sample's time point: newly diagnosed GD, antithyroid drugs for less than 3 months. TCR sequences were obtained from RNA taken from PBMCs. This CDR3 contains 13 residues. Germline V gene lookup returns CDR1 SNHLY and CDR2 FYNNEI. Arm-PCR with iRepertoire HTBI primers amplified the CDR3 regions for these TCR beta libraries. TCRdb re-analysed the multiplex PCR reads in MiXCR, keeping a single row per CDR3 protein. The sample has 520,000 or so distinct CDR3 sequences, around 11% seen once; the top ten hold about 8.3%. In this sample, this clonotype turned up a few times. The antigen remains undetermined. A junction end diverges from the germline sequence, so it may reflect a read error. Study outcomes and limitations: When disease was persistent, TRBV28, TRBJ1-2 and TRBJ2-5 were the favored segments.

The same data also went into a second study, on T cells in Graves' hyperthyroidism and ophthalmopathy.

The TCR comes from a woman aged 25 to 39 with Graves disease. This chain connects TRBV2 to TRBJ1-4, with D maybe TRBD1 (5 bases). The sequencing here drew on peripheral blood mononuclear cells (PBMCs), taken at new diagnosis, from a patient treated with antithyroid drugs. DNA of the CDR3: TGTGCCAGCACCCGGGACCTCGGTGAAAGACTGTTTTTT. Protein: CASTRDLGERLFF.